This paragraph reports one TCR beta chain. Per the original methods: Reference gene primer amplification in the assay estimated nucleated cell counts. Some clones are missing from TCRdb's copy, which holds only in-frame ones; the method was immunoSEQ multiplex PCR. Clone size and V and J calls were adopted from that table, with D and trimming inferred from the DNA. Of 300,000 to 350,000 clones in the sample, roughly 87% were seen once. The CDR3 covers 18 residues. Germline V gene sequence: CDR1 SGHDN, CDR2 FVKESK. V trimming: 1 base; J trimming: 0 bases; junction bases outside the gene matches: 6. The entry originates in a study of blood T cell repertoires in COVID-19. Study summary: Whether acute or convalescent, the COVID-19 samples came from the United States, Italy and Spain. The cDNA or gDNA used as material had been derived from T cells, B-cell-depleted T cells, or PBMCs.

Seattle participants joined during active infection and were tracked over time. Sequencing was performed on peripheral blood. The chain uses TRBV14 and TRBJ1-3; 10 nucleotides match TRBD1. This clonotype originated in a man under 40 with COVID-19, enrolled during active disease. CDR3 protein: CASSQAGTGVLSGNTIYF. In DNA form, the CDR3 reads TGTGCCAGCAGCCAAGCCGGGACAGGGGTCCTCTCTGGAAACACCATATATTTT.